This T cell receptor beta chain was sequenced in a study of blood T cell repertoires in COVID-19. The overall study: The United States, Italy and Spain provided the acute and convalescent COVID-19 samples. The analysed material was cDNA or gDNA that came from T cells, B-cell-depleted T cells, or PBMCs.

The germline CDR1 and CDR2 sequences are SEHNR and FQNEAQ (reference sequence). This CDR3 region has 13 residues. With V trimmed by 3 bases and J by 11 bases, 4 bases remained unmatched. Authors' methods: Amplification from reference gene primers served as the basis for estimated nucleated cell counts. Repertoires were generated with immunoSEQ multiplex PCR, while TCRdb's copy carries only in-frame clones and drops some. V and J calls and clone size come straight from that table; D and trimming were deduced from the DNA. The table shows roughly 110,000 clones, with 80% occurring only once. The source is a man aged 65-85 years with acute or convalescent COVID-19. Sequences were obtained from peripheral blood. This chain joins TRBV7-9 and TRBJ1-6; 7 bases map to TRBD1. The CDR3 here is CASSLTGLPPLHF. The CDR3 DNA reads as TGTGCCAGCAGCTTGACAGGGTTACCACCCCTCCACTTT.